This TCR beta chain was observed in a study of T cell responses to AZD1222 COVID-19 vaccine. Findings and caveats of the study: Unmutated variant regions are reportedly the target of nearly half of TCRs that are spike-specific. White British people made up most donors, females outnumbered males, and clonal diversity was possibly underestimated.

This CDR3 has 12 residues. V was shortened by 3 bases and J by 8 bases, with 8 bases between the two germline ends. CDR1 and CDR2 (germline): LNHDA, SQIVND (reference sequence). Concerning this clone: Its antigen is as yet unknown.

Profiled with immunoSEQ multiplex PCR; TCRdb holds only in-frame clones, not every one. The table lists approximately 150,000 clones, 90% to 95% of them singletons. Sequenced here: peripheral blood, sampled on day 0 of AZD1222 vaccination. V usage is TRBV19 and J usage is TRBJ2-1; no definite D call. The source of this sequence is an adult in good health. The CDR3 sequence: CASSIRKDEQFF. In DNA, the CDR3 is TGTGCCAGTAGTATCCGCAAGGATGAGCAGTTCTTC.